This TCR beta chain derives from a study of blood T cell repertoires in COVID-19. The protocol was immunoSEQ multiplex PCR, while the TCRdb copy is restricted to in-frame clones and leaves out a portion. The sample has 200,000 or so clones; about four fifths are singletons. CDR1 MGHDK and CDR2 SYGVNS come from the germline V gene. The V segment lost 9 bases and the J segment 4 bases; nucleotides outside the gene matches: 6. The CDR3 spans 13 residues. The chain links TRBV25-1 to TRBJ2-3; TRBD2 agrees at 8 bases. The origin of this receptor is a woman aged 45-60 years who had been exposed to COVID-19. Sequencing used PBMCs or T cells enriched from blood (not recorded which). The CDR3: CASRGGRADTQYF. The CDR3 region has the DNA TGTGCCAGTCGGGGGGGTAGGGCAGATACGCAGTATTTT.